The T cell receptor beta chain under discussion was sequenced for a study of CD8 T cells in Susac syndrome. Study-level points and caveats: Clonal expansion of Susac CD8+ cells peaked in TEMRA cells, and it also peaked in active patients.

Comment on this clonotype: Its antigen is not known.

Sequencing of TCR beta was undertaken in CD8+ and CD4+ T cells derived from blood. V lost 4 bases, J lost 5 bases, and 20 bases lay in between. Germline lookup yields CDR1 MDHEN and CDR2 SYDVKM. This CDR3 comprises 16 residues. Random hexamers served to reverse transcribe roughly 0.45 to 1 ug RNA. It was immunoSEQ multiplex PCR that amplified TCR beta CDR3 across 54 Vbeta and 13 Jbeta. MiXCR was run by TCRdb on the immunoSEQ multiplex PCR reads, yielding one entry per CDR3 protein. This sample yields 95,000 to 150,000 distinct CDR3 sequences, of which just under 95% are seen a single time; over 0.2% belongs to the top ten.

Sequencing used CD8+ T cells from PBMCs. The sequence was obtained from a human donor with Susac syndrome. The V call is TRBV28, the J call TRBJ2-5; D is possibly TRBD2 (6 bases). Written as DNA, the CDR3 is TGTGCCAGCAGTTCCCCCCAGGAGGAGGGCTGGGAGACCCAGTACTTC. It is translated as CASSSPQEEGWETQYF. The full variable domain, its missing parts supplied by reference TRBV28 and TRBJ2-5, is DVKVTQSSRYLVKRTGEKVFLECVQDMDHENMFWYRQDPGLGLRLIYFSYDVKMKEKGDIPEGYSVSREKKERFSLILESASTNQTSMYLCASSSPQEEGWETQYFGPGTRLLVL.